This T cell receptor (beta chain) was profiled in a study of cytomegalovirus exposure and HLA in healthy donors (dated 2017 in TCRdb). Notes on the research overall: An earlier analysis of 587 of the donors reported more than 250 Gb of sequence data and about 100 million unique TCR beta sequences from 150 million to 200 million T cells. Around 320 gigabases of sequencing data and tens of millions of unique TCR sequences were included in an early release covering 550 to 800 HLA-typed donors. The genetic ancestry cluster associated with self-reported Caucasian donors included roughly four fifths of the roughly 400 genotyped donors. The study was designed to test whether signatures of past pathogen exposure could be identified by cataloging public T cell receptors. The study used immunosequencing to profile the T cell repertoires of under 700 subjects and linked those repertoires to cytomegalovirus serostatus. In addition to the first cohort of roughly 670 subjects, a separate validation cohort of 130 or so different subjects was used. High-throughput TCR immunosequencing, statistical association of individual TCRs with disease status, and machine learning were combined to predict cytomegalovirus infection status. A later analysis re-examined previously published TCR beta repertoires from more than 550 donors and added high-resolution HLA genotyping to investigate patterns of TCR occurrence. In the later analysis, no new phenotypic data were used to find candidate immune exposures; instead, reliance was placed on TCR beta sequences and their occurrence across donors. In an earlier analysis of several hundred of the donors, high-throughput TCR beta sequencing was used to judge whether each TCR beta V gene segment behaved as functional or pseudogenic. Donor age, sex, ethnicity and CMV serostatus were compiled together with the repertoire data. Genome-wide SNP genotypes for about 60% of the roughly 670 donors were used in a later genetic analysis, which treated that subset as a discovery cohort. Every repertoire in the discovery cohort had been generated on one and the same sequencing platform. Both class I and class II loci were covered by HLA typing, at four-digit resolution. Typing coverage varied by locus: about 620-630 donors for A, B, C, DRB1 and DQB1; roughly 510 for DQA1; over 600 for DPA1; around 450 for DPB1. Roughly five DR-DQ haplotypes were handled as single units for association and clustering because linkage in the cohort was strong. Across around 400 genotyped donors of the cohort, an average of approximately 240,000 unique TCR beta nucleotide sequences per donor were sequenced, and 15% to 20% of those sequences were non-productive. Overall results and qualifications from the work: In a later analysis, several top co-occurrence clusters were reported to appear linked to parvovirus B19, influenza, CMV and Epstein-Barr virus. Linkage disequilibrium might explain the correlated functional status among segregating V segments, but an unknown experimental factor could not be excluded. In a later analysis, some 18,000 TCR beta sequences were associated with specific HLA alleles at a false discovery rate of 0.05. Only TCR beta chains were sequenced in this cohort, and the absence of alpha or paired-chain data limited detectable features. A cluster of highly shared sequence variants was judged likely to be a technical artifact of the sequencing pipeline. In a later genetic analysis, a missense DCLRE1C variant was associated with V-gene and J-gene trimming of TCR beta chains, and the association was replicated in an independent cohort. A later genetic analysis reported fewer N-insertions in productive TCRs among donors in an Asian-associated ancestry cluster than the roughly 670-donor mean. While some public TCRs were present in many individuals, most TCR sequences turned up only very rarely across donors. The authors suggested that the approach could potentially be extended to other disease states and immunological phenotypes. In a later analysis, HLA-associated TCR beta chains were found to be more clonally expanded and to have lower generation probabilities than equally common non-associated chains. Sequencing depth was assumed to be roughly uniform across donors in the presence/absence analyses, though that assumption may not hold. According to a later analysis, most CMV-associated TCR beta chains appeared to be HLA-restricted, and the HLA associations seemed to be driven largely by CMV exposure. For the cohort, immune exposure information was limited to CMV serostatus. Because counts were too low, around 18 rarely observed V segments, including chromosome 9 orphons, were left out of the earlier analysis of 587 of the donors. In an earlier analysis of more than 500 of the donors, most TCR beta V segments appeared in productive rearrangements about 87% or about 30% of the time, broadly matching IMGT annotations. Because some donors lacked HLA typing at each locus, the association tests relied only on the typed subset. A further reported finding was that TCR beta sequences accurately predicted the HLA-A and HLA-B alleles for most subjects in the first cohort. In both the original and validation cohorts, the classifier was reported to diagnose cytomegalovirus status with high specificity and sensitivity. When HLA alleles, especially DR and DQ, strongly co-occurred, TCR associations were difficult to assign to individual alleles. In a later analysis, TCR association rates were found to vary across HLA loci, with the most associated TCRs seen for DRB1 alleles and the fewest for HLA-C alleles. The study listed over 150 TCR beta chains as associated with cytomegalovirus. A few of the identified cytomegalovirus-associated TCR beta chains were confirmed in vitro to be specific for cytomegalovirus antigens.

Comments on this clone: No antigen is known for it. It has no much larger one-base neighbor in the sample; base qualities were not kept.

The method was the immunoSEQ multiplex PCR assay. For the multiplex PCR, a mixture combining 60 forward primers for TCR Vbeta segments and 13 reverse primers for TCR Jbeta segments was used. The CDR3 region of rearranged TCR beta genes was amplified from genomic DNA by a multiplex PCR assay. The Illumina HiSeq System was used to sequence the amplified TCR beta libraries as 87-base-pair reads. For the original study's pipeline: Across the 666 repertoires, a later analysis counted approximately 75 million unique TCR beta chains, roughly 11 million of which were shared by at least two donors. Raw reads were error-corrected and collapsed into unique sequences with a nearest-neighbor algorithm that merged closely related sequences to remove PCR and sequencing errors. To assign V, D and J gene segments, CDR3 sequences were aligned to IMGT reference sequences. For a sequence to be retained, a match of at least six nucleotides was required to both a V gene segment and a J gene segment. A rearrangement counted as productive if the CDR3 had no stop codons and remained in frame with V and J, and every other rearrangement counted as non-productive. CDR3 was defined by IMGT convention, running from the second conserved V-encoded cysteine to the conserved J-encoded phenylalanine. The earlier analysis of about 530 of the donors excluded any sequence lacking an unambiguous match to a single V gene segment. An earlier analysis of 550 to 650 of the donors classified V segments as functional when productive rearrangements were above 56.7% and as segregating when the standard deviation between donors was above 5%. A statistical classification framework was developed to diagnose cytomegalovirus status using the catalog of TCR beta chain sequences. In a later analysis, TCR nucleotide sequences were compared against IMGT/GENE-DB human TR gene sequences so that V and J genes could be assigned. A later analysis assigned CDR3 sequences and most-parsimonious VDJ recombination scenarios with the TCRdist pipeline. A later analysis defined each TCR beta chain by its CDR3 amino acid sequence plus V-gene family, and excluded reads lacking a unique V-gene family. A later analysis removed several hundred highly shared, low-generation-probability nucleotide sequences to deal with suspected cross-contamination and a sequencing artifact. In a later analysis, a clonal expansion index was calculated for each public chain from normalized within-repertoire ranks of inferred template counts. In a later analysis, generation probabilities were computed with a VDJ recombination model fitted to out-of-frame rearrangements, and the resulting probabilities were checked against IGoR. Hypergeometric tests were used in a later analysis to score TCR-TCR, TCR-HLA and TCR-CMV co-occurrence, with a repertoire-size bias correction applied to the TCR pairs. A later analysis estimated false discovery rates by permuting HLA or CMV assignments 20 times. In a later analysis, co-occurring TCRs were grouped using DBSCAN, with TCRdist sequence similarity added in when clustering inside HLA-allele-positive subsets. Repertoires with fewer than 30,000 or more than 120,000 public chains, plus five repertoires with anomalous nucleotide sharing, were excluded from co-occurrence clustering. TCRdb stores this immuneACCESS table with in-frame sequences only. Part of the clones is absent; in the studies checked, under half of the shortfall reflects unresolved V genes, and no reason is known for the rest. V and J calls and clone size are as listed in that table; D and trimming were resolved from the DNA. Across this sample there are 100,000 or so clones, with approximately 79% seen only once. About 6.9% of the sample belongs to the ten largest clones.

The cohort was made up of hundreds of healthy bone marrow donors. At the time of sampling, every cohort member was nominally healthy, though immune exposures that went unrecorded were likely present. The donor was CMV seropositive and was included in the group of 289 seropositive cohort members. Each donor provided a peripheral blood sample, and peripheral blood mononuclear cells were used for TCR beta sequencing. The Qiagen DNeasy Blood Extraction Kit was used to extract genomic DNA from the blood cell samples. Sequenced material: PBMCs. The receptor was isolated from a man aged 25-40 years in good health and CMV-seropositive.

Here is the DNA: TGTGCCAGCGGAAGGCTTAGCGGGGGGGCCGAAGAGACCCAGTACTTC. This encodes CASGRLSGGAEETQYF. The V and J genes are TRBV7-6 and TRBJ2-5; TRBD2 aligns with 11 central bases. V and J are trimmed by 8 bases and 3 bases, and the gene matches miss 11 bases of the junction. As encoded in the germline V gene, CDR1 is SGHVS while CDR2 is FNYEAQ. Taken from cysteine to phenylalanine, the CDR3 has 16 residues. Just CDR3 DNA is preserved here, 48 bases in frame from base 1.